The entry that follows covers one T cell receptor beta chain sequence. What it binds is unknown. This CDR3 is built from 15 residues. Germline V lookup: CDR1 MNHEY, CDR2 SVGAGI. V was pared by 5 bases and J by 4 bases, with 8 bases of the junction left unmatched. Here immunoSEQ multiplex PCR was the method, and the copy in TCRdb shows in-frame clones only, minus some. Among roughly 60,000 clones, 92% were seen once, and the ten largest hold about 1.2%. This entry belongs to a study of cytomegalovirus exposure and HLA in healthy donors. Points from the study as a whole: A few chains linked to CMV were shown in vitro to be specific for CMV antigens. Subsequent analysis revealed that first-cohort TCR clusters tended to co-occur in the 120 or so validation repertoires. The study recorded about 160 TCR beta chains that were cytomegalovirus-associated.

The genes are TRBV6-5 and TRBJ1-2, with 9 bases identical to TRBD1. The source of this sequence is a woman younger than 30 in good health and CMV-seronegative. Sequencing was done on a sample of PBMCs. CDR3 amino acids: CASSRGQGGAYGYTF. For the CDR3, the DNA is TGTGCCAGCAGTCGGGGACAGGGTGGGGCCTATGGCTACACCTTC.